These 14 T cell receptor beta chains were sequenced from one sample in a study of T cells in Graves' hyperthyroidism and ophthalmopathy. Researchers took RNA transcripts and amplified the TCR beta CDR3 regions from them. RT-PCR in the first round (using the HTBI primer set) targeted the TCR CDR3. TCRdb reprocessed the multiplex PCR reads with MiXCR, giving one entry per CDR3 protein. The data show 250,000 or so distinct CDR3 sequences, 14% to 15% seen once. The sample was blood. These receptors all stem from a woman in her thirties or forties with Graves' hyperthyroidism that later progressed to Graves' ophthalmopathy.

The V and J genes are TRBV4-1 and TRBJ1-5, with TRBD1 matching over 9 bases. Germline assignment: CDR1 MGHRA and CDR2 YSYEKL. This CDR3 comprises 16 residues. After removal of 3 bases from V and 4 bases from J, the junction contained 7 bases not matched to a gene. CDR3 in DNA: TGCGCCAGCAGCCAGTACGGGACAGGGAGGAATCAGCCCCAGCATTTT. Amino acids: CASSQYGTGRNQPQHF.

In its sample, this clonotype was seen many times. This rearrangement joins TRBV9 to TRBJ1-2; 9 bases match TRBD1. The junction had 26 bases not matched to a gene; V was cut back by 4 bases and J by 4 bases. The CDR3 has 21 residues. Germline CDR1 SGDLS, CDR2 YYNGEE. The CDR3 is CASSNAGTGPDRPSMVYGYTF. CDR3 bases: TGTGCCAGCAGCAACGCCGGGACAGGGCCGGATCGCCCCTCTATGGTCTATGGCTACACCTTC. Drawing the rest from reference TRBV9 and TRBJ1-2, the complete variable domain is DSGVTQTPKHLITATGQRVTLRCSPRSGDLSVYWYQQSLDQGLQFLIQYYNGEERAKGNILERFSAQQFPDLHSELNLSSLELGDSALYFCASSNAGTGPDRPSMVYGYTFGSGTRLTVV.

There are many counts of this clonotype. The J gene is TRBJ1-5, the V gene TRBV27; a possible D gene is TRBD1 (5 bases). Trimming removed 4 bases from V and 2 bases from J, with 12 bases in between. The V gene's germline CDR1 is MNHEY and CDR2 SMNVEV (reference sequence). CDR3 size: 15 residues. CDR3 protein: CASSSGPEGNQPQHF. The CDR3 DNA sequence: TGTGCCAGCAGTTCGGGGCCGGAGGGCAATCAGCCCCAGCATTTT.

The table lists this clonotype with many counts. This chain joins TRBV10-3 and TRBJ2-7, with D possibly TRBD2 on 5 matching bases. The CDR3 has 12 residues. Germline CDR1 reads ENHRY; CDR2 reads SYGVKD. Trimming took off 4 bases at V and 3 bases at J, with 7 bases between the two ends. The CDR3 loop is CAISVEGYEQYF. As DNA, the CDR3 is TGTGCCATCAGTGTAGAGGGCTACGAGCAGTACTTC.

This clonotype showed up many times. The chain carries TRBV27 and TRBJ2-7; D perhaps matches TRBD2 (6 bases). V lost 5 bases and J 0 bases, leaving 8 bases between the germline ends. Germline V gene data show CDR1 as MNHEY and CDR2 as SMNVEV (reference sequence). The CDR3 extends over 13 amino acids. The CDR3 DNA reads as TGTGCCAGCAGTCCCGGGAGCTCCTACGAGCAGTACTTC. It translates to CASSPGSSYEQYF.

This chain uses TRBV28 with TRBJ2-7; 11 positions match TRBD1. The ends lost 11 bases at V and 4 bases at J; junction bases unmatched: 7. CDR3 length: 13 amino acids. Looked up from germline, CDR1 is MDHEN and CDR2 is SYDVKM. Here the CDR3 reads CASGGQGEYEQYF. CDR3 nucleotide sequence: TGTGCCTCCGGGGGACAGGGGGAATACGAGCAGTACTTC. The variable domain in full, completed from reference TRBV28 and TRBJ2-7, reads DVKVTQSSRYLVKRTGEKVFLECVQDMDHENMFWYRQDPGLGLRLIYFSYDVKMKEKGDIPEGYSVSREKKERFSLILESASTNQTSMYLCASGGQGEYEQYFGPGTRLTVT.

This clonotype was seen many times. The rearrangement links TRBV2 to TRBJ2-2, with D uncertain. This CDR3 spans 14 amino acids. V was clipped by 7 bases and J by 3 bases, with 12 bases between them. In germline, CDR1 is SNHLY, CDR2 FYNNEI. The DNA of the CDR3 is TGTGCCAGCAAGGTATCGTGGGACACCGGGGAGCTGTTTTTT. Translating it yields CASKVSWDTGELFF.

The sample holds many counts of this clonotype. This chain links TRBV19 with TRBJ1-1; unclear D gene. From germline, CDR1 is LNHDA and CDR2 SQIVND (reference sequence). The CDR3 covers 18 residues. V was shortened by 0 bases and J by 3 bases, with 20 bases between the two germline ends. CDR3 DNA sequence: TGTGCCAGTAGTATAGATCGGTCCGACACTGACGTGGACACTGAAGCTTTCTTT. It codes for CASSIDRSDTDVDTEAFF.

V gene TRBV6-9 combines with J gene TRBJ1-1; 10 nucleotides align to TRBD1. CDR1 is MNHGY and CDR2 is SVAAGI in the germline V gene. This CDR3 has 13 residues. The ends lost 3 bases at V and 7 bases at J; junction bases unmatched: 2. CDR3 coding DNA: TGTGCCAGCAGTTACGACAGGGGGCTTGAAGCTTTCTTT. Translating it yields CASSYDRGLEAFF.

This clonotype was counted many times. This chain connects TRBV19 to TRBJ1-1; no clear D gene. The ends were cut back, 3 bases at V and 2 bases at J, with 16 bases in the middle. From germline, CDR1 is LNHDA and CDR2 SQIVND (reference sequence). The CDR3 spans 16 residues. The CDR3 protein is CASSMPAFYFNTEAFF. The CDR3 region has the DNA TGTGCCAGTAGTATGCCAGCCTTCTATTTCAACACTGAAGCTTTCTTT.

The rearrangement links TRBV5-1 to TRBJ1-3; D is perhaps TRBD1 (5 bases). The V gene lost 4 bases and the J gene lost 2 bases, with 13 bases spanning the gap. Germline CDR1 is SGHRS and CDR2 is YFSETQ. The CDR3 has 15 amino acids. The CDR3 loop reads CASSPGTGPGNTIYF. The CDR3 nucleotides are TGCGCCAGCAGCCCGGGGACGGGTCCTGGAAACACCATATATTTT.

This clonotype appeared many times. This chain uses TRBV10-3 with TRBJ1-1; 12 bases match TRBD1. CDR3 length: 17 residues. Germline trimming cut 5 bases from V and 4 bases from J; bases unmatched to any gene: 11. The germline CDR1 and CDR2 sequences are ENHRY and SYGVKD. This chain's CDR3 is CAISRWDRGPSVTEAFF. CDR3 bases: TGTGCCATCAGTCGATGGGACAGGGGGCCGTCGGTCACTGAAGCTTTCTTT.

This clonotype was seen many times. The V gene is TRBV7-8, the J gene TRBJ2-5; 7 nucleotides line up with TRBD2. The CDR3 totals 17 residues. CDR1 is SGHVS, CDR2 FQNEAQ, per germline. The V and J ends lost 1 base and 3 bases, in that order; junction bases with no gene match: 11. CDR3 in DNA: TGTGCCAGCAGCTTAGTAGGGAGGGGTCGGGGGAAAGAGACCCAGTACTTC. It yields the protein CASSLVGRGRGKETQYF. The full variable domain, its missing parts supplied by reference TRBV7-8 and TRBJ2-5, is GAGVSQSPRYKVAKRGQDVALRCDPISGHVSLFWYQQALGQGPEFLTYFQNEAQLDKSGLPSDRFFAERPEGSVSTLKIQRTQQEDSAVYLCASSLVGRGRGKETQYFGPGTRLLVL.

This clonotype was found many times. The chain joins TRBV11-2 to TRBJ2-2; 7 bases agree with TRBD1. Per germline, CDR1 SGHAT and CDR2 FQNNGV. V shed 4 bases and J 3 bases; nucleotides not matched to a gene: 5. CDR3 length equals 15 residues. In DNA form, the CDR3 reads TGTGCCAGCAGCTCGAGACAGGGAGACACCGGGGAGCTGTTTTTT. It yields the protein CASSSRQGDTGELFF. The whole variable domain, remainder taken from reference TRBV11-2 and TRBJ2-2, is EAGVAQSPRYKIIEKRQSVAFWCNPISGHATLYWYQQILGQGPKLLIQFQNNGVVDDSQLPKDRFSAERLKGVDSTLKIQPAKLEDSAVYLCASSSRQGDTGELFFGEGSRLTVL.